These 27 T cell receptor beta chains share one sample of origin, sequenced in a study of blood T cell repertoires in COVID-19. TCRdb keeps only in-frame clones here, not all; method: immunoSEQ multiplex PCR. The top ten hold almost 8.5% of the sample, which has 150,000 or so clones, over 80% seen once. Source material: peripheral blood. The origin of the receptors is a woman in her 70s with acute or convalescent COVID-19.

The chain carries TRBV6-5 and TRBJ2-2; TRBD2 matches at 11 bases. The CDR3 runs to 16 residues. CDR1 and CDR2 from the germline V gene are MNHEY and SVGAGI. V was pared by 2 bases and J by 7 bases, with 6 bases of the junction left unmatched. The CDR3 region has the DNA TGTGCCAGCAGTTACAATAGCGGGAGGGTTGTCGGGGAGCTGTTTTTT. The encoded protein is CASSYNSGRVVGELFF.

The rearrangement joins TRBV2 to TRBJ2-2; D not certain. The V gene's germline CDR1 is SNHLY and CDR2 FYNNEI. V shed 7 bases and J shed 5 bases, with 14 bases lying between them. CDR3 length equals 14 residues. This CDR3 reads CASNFHGATGELFF. The CDR3 nucleotides are TGTGCCAGCAACTTTCACGGTGCGACCGGGGAGCTGTTTTTT.

The table lists this clone with a few counts. The chain joins TRBV7-9 to TRBJ2-6, with TRBD1 matching over 7 bases. CDR3 length: 18 amino acids. Looked up from germline, CDR1 is SEHNR and CDR2 is FQNEAQ (reference sequence). V trimming: 5 bases; J trimming: 2 bases; junction bases outside the gene matches: 12. CDR3 sequence: CASSPSVEGAAGANVLTF. The CDR3, as DNA: TGTGCCAGCAGCCCTTCGGTTGAGGGGGCGGCTGGGGCCAACGTCCTGACTTTC.

The CDR3 nucleotides are TGTGCCAGCACCCGGACGGGGACAGGGATTTCACTTGGGGAAAAACTGTTTTTT. Protein product: CASTRTGTGISLGEKLFF. The gene calls are TRBV2 and TRBJ1-4; 9 nucleotides match TRBD1. Germline trimming cut 7 bases from V and 8 bases from J; bases unmatched to any gene: 20. Germline loops: CDR1 SNHLY, CDR2 FYNNEI. There are 18 residues in the CDR3.

This clone was observed a few times. This chain connects TRBV2 to TRBJ2-7, with D maybe TRBD2 (6 bases). Germline assignment: CDR1 SNHLY and CDR2 FYNNEI. V gave up 3 bases and J gave up 4 bases, with 7 bases separating them. The CDR3 runs to 12 residues. The CDR3 spells CASSDAGYEQYF. The CDR3 bases are TGTGCCAGCAGTGATGCGGGATACGAGCAGTACTTC.

V and J are TRBV5-1 and TRBJ1-1; tentative D call: TRBD1 (6 bases). The CDR3 is 12 amino acids. Trimming cost V 4 bases and J 8 bases, with 12 bases left between them. Germline V lookup: CDR1 SGHRS, CDR2 YFSETQ. The CDR3 here is CASSTDRLEAFF. The CDR3 nucleotides are TGCGCCAGCAGCACAGACAGGTTAGAAGCTTTCTTT.

The chain employs TRBV6-5 and TRBJ1-2; TRBD1 agrees at 7 bases. The CDR3 covers 13 residues. The germline gives CDR1 MNHEY, CDR2 SVGAGI. With 6 bases clipped from V and 6 bases from J, the junction kept 7 bases outside the gene matches. The CDR3 DNA reads TGTGCCAGCAGCGTACAGGGGCGGGATGGCTACACCTTC. Protein product: CASSVQGRDGYTF.

At least ten counts were recorded for this clone. The genes are TRBV4-3 and TRBJ2-3; 7 bases fit TRBD1. Trimming at V came to 3 bases and at J to 0 bases, leaving 6 bases not matched to a gene. Germline V gives CDR1 LGHNA, CDR2 YSLEER. The CDR3 is 16 residues long. The CDR3 region is CASSQTETGSTDTQYF. The CDR3 nucleotides are TGCGCCAGCAGCCAGACCGAGACAGGGAGCACAGATACGCAGTATTTT.

This chain links TRBV11-2 with TRBJ2-7, with TRBD1 matching 7 bases. V lost 1 base to trimming and J lost 6 bases; unmatched junction nucleotides: 6. This CDR3 contains 14 residues. Germline CDR1 and CDR2: SGHAT and FQNNGV. CDR3 in DNA: TGTGCCAGCAGCTTAGGTGACAGGGCGGGCGAGCAGTACTTC. Protein: CASSLGDRAGEQYF.

V usage is TRBV3-1 (or the pseudogene TRBV3-2) and J usage is TRBJ1-6, with D uncertain. The ends were cut back, 4 bases at V and 9 bases at J, with 13 bases in the middle. The CDR3 loop spans 14 amino acids. Germline values: CDR1 LGHDT, CDR2 YNNKEL (reference sequence). CDR3 loop: CASSPDRFSSPLHF. For the CDR3, the DNA is TGTGCCAGCAGCCCAGACCGATTCAGTTCACCCCTCCACTTT.

The chain has TRBV3-1 (or the pseudogene TRBV3-2) and TRBJ1-4, with unresolved D. Germline V gene data show CDR1 as LGHDT and CDR2 as YNNKEL (reference sequence). The CDR3 is 14 residues long. The V gene lost 1 base and the J gene lost 4 bases, with 7 bases spanning the gap. As DNA, the CDR3 is TGTGCCAGCAGCCAAGGCGATGATAATGAAAAACTGTTTTTT. Protein sequence: CASSQGDDNEKLFF.

The chain combines TRBV6-5 with TRBJ2-7, with D possibly TRBD2 on 5 matching bases. This CDR3 contains 14 residues. V gave up 7 bases and J gave up 2 bases, with 15 bases separating them. Per the germline V gene, CDR1 is MNHEY and CDR2 is SVGAGI. The CDR3 region has the DNA TGTGCCAGCAAAGTGGGGAGAACCACCTACGAGCAGTACTTC. As protein: CASKVGRTTYEQYF.

V is TRBV9 and J is TRBJ1-2; 11 bases line up with TRBD1. V was pared by 2 bases and J by 4 bases, with 1 base of the junction left unmatched. The CDR3 is made up of 14 amino acids. Germline-derived CDR1 and CDR2 are SGDLS and YYNGEE. The CDR3 nucleotides read TGTGCCAGCAGCGTGGGACAGGGGGTCTATGGCTACACCTTC. Translating it yields CASSVGQGVYGYTF.

V usage is TRBV6-4 and J usage is TRBJ2-1; TRBD2 matches at 13 bases. Germline V gives CDR1 MRHNA, CDR2 SNTAGT. V lost 6 bases to trimming and J lost 0 bases; unmatched junction nucleotides: 17. CDR3 length equals 21 residues. The CDR3 sequence is CASRDRSRTSGGTSSYNEQFF. The CDR3, as DNA: TGTGCCAGCAGGGACCGTTCAAGGACTAGCGGGGGTACTAGCTCCTACAATGAGCAGTTCTTC.

The J gene is TRBJ2-7, the V gene TRBV4-3; 10 nucleotides line up with TRBD2. With V trimmed by 5 bases and J by 3 bases, 7 bases remained unmatched. CDR1 and CDR2 from the germline V gene are LGHNA and YSLEER. This CDR3 has 15 residues. The CDR3 bases are TGCGCCAGCAGCACCCGACTAGCGGGTCTCTACGAGCAGTACTTC. Residues: CASSTRLAGLYEQYF.

The chain joins TRBV4-2 to TRBJ2-5, with 9 bases that match TRBD2. CDR3 length equals 17 residues. Germline-derived CDR1 and CDR2 are LGHNA and YNFKEQ. V shed 1 base and J 4 bases; nucleotides not matched to a gene: 10. CDR3 DNA: TGTGCCAGCAGCCAAGGAGCGGGGGGCTCCGGGGGAGAGACCCAGTACTTC. As protein: CASSQGAGGSGGETQYF.

The chain has TRBV5-1 and TRBJ1-2, with no clear D. Trimming stripped 4 bases from V and 4 bases from J, with 17 bases between. Germline V gives CDR1 SGHRS, CDR2 YFSETQ. This CDR3 comprises 15 residues. CDR3 DNA sequence: TGCGCCAGCAGCCCTCTTCGGGGAACGGGCTATGGCTACACCTTC. Amino acid sequence: CASSPLRGTGYGYTF.

This chain uses TRBV18 with TRBJ1-5; D gene unclear. V lost 6 bases, J lost 1 base, and 10 bases lay in between. The CDR3 length is 14 residues. Germline CDR1 reads KGHSH; CDR2 reads LQKENI. In nucleotides, the CDR3 is TGTGCCAGCTCCCCCTCGGGGAGCAATCAGCCCCAGCATTTT. Amino acids: CASSPSGSNQPQHF.

The rearrangement links TRBV14 to TRBJ2-2; D might be TRBD2 (6 bases). The CDR3 is 17 amino acids. With 1 base removed from V and 2 bases from J, the gap between germline ends came to 14 bases. Looked up from germline, CDR1 is SGHDN and CDR2 is FVKESK. For the CDR3, the DNA is TGTGCCAGCAGCCAAGGCCTCGCGGGACTTAACACCGGGGAGCTGTTTTTT. Translation: CASSQGLAGLNTGELFF.

In DNA form, the CDR3 reads TGTGCCAGCAGCGCCGGGGGGCGCCAATTGGATACGCAGTATTTT. Its protein is CASSAGGRQLDTQYF. V and J are TRBV5-4 and TRBJ2-3; D is possibly TRBD2 (7 bases). The germline gives CDR1 SGHNT, CDR2 YYREEE (reference sequence). This CDR3 has 15 amino acids. V lost 4 bases and J lost 6, with 18 bases in between.

In DNA, the CDR3 is TGTGCCAGCAGTATTCAGGGGTTCCTGCAGAACACTGAAGCTTTCTTT. It yields the protein CASSIQGFLQNTEAFF. The chain couples TRBV2 to TRBJ1-1; possible D gene TRBD1, 6 bases. The CDR3 is 16 residues long. CDR1 is SNHLY, CDR2 FYNNEI, per germline. V was cut by 5 bases and J by 1 base, with 17 bases left in between.

The rearrangement links TRBV6-6 to TRBJ2-2; 7 bases match TRBD2. The length of the CDR3 is 16 residues. Germline CDR1 MNHNY, CDR2 SVGAGI (reference sequence). V trimming: 4 bases; J trimming: 0 bases; junction bases outside the gene matches: 5. The CDR3 here is CASSFSGLANTGELFF. DNA of the CDR3: TGTGCCAGCAGTTTCTCCGGACTAGCGAACACCGGGGAGCTGTTTTTT.

This clone has a handful of counts. The rearrangement joins TRBV12-3 or TRBV12-4 to TRBJ1-3, with D perhaps matching TRBD1 (5 bases). V gave up 6 bases and J gave up 4 bases, with 10 bases separating them. The CDR3 totals 13 residues. CDR3 region: CASSRAGGNTIYF. DNA of the CDR3: TGTGCCAGCAGCAGGGCCGGCGGAAACACCATATATTTT.

The rearrangement uses TRBV7-2 and TRBJ1-1, with 9 nucleotides matching TRBD1. The CDR3 runs to 15 residues. Trimming cost V 2 bases and J 7 bases; bases outside gene matches: 8. The germline CDR1 and CDR2 sequences are SGHTA and FQGNSA. The CDR3 region is CASSLYGTGLNEAFF. In DNA form, the CDR3 reads TGTGCCAGCAGCTTATACGGGACAGGGTTGAATGAAGCTTTCTTT.

The chain recombines TRBV5-6 with TRBJ1-1; D might be TRBD1 (6 bases). The germline V and J ends were trimmed by 2 bases and 3 bases, with 14 bases remaining between them. Germline V gene data show CDR1 as SGHDT and CDR2 as YYEEEE. The CDR3 has 15 amino acids. CDR3 DNA: TGTGCCAGCAGCTTCCGGAGGTCAGGGGACACTGAAGCTTTCTTT. Encoded protein: CASSFRRSGDTEAFF.

This clone showed up just once. V gene TRBV5-1 combines with J gene TRBJ1-6, with D perhaps matching TRBD1 (5 bases). The ends were cut back, 2 bases at V and 0 bases at J, with 9 bases in the middle. Looked up from germline, CDR1 is SGHRS and CDR2 is YFSETQ. CDR3 length: 16 amino acids. The CDR3 DNA reads TGCGCCAGCAGCTTAGGCGGGGGCTCCTATAATTCACCCCTCCACTTT. Translation: CASSLGGGSYNSPLHF.

This clone came up a few times. The chain uses TRBV28 and TRBJ1-2; 8 bases are shared with TRBD1. Germline values: CDR1 MDHEN, CDR2 SYDVKM. The CDR3 covers 13 residues. With 8 bases clipped from V and 7 bases from J, the junction kept 9 bases outside the gene matches. The CDR3 region has the DNA TGTGCCAGCGGAGGCAGGGGGCTTTCTGGCTACACCTTC. It is translated as CASGGRGLSGYTF.